This T cell receptor (beta chain) originates from a study of blood T cells in healthy people across ages. Study-level findings and limits: No conclusive comparison of naive versus antigen-experienced cells was possible with unsorted PBMCs.

V shed 0 bases and J shed 0 bases, with 16 bases lying between them. Germline V gene lookup returns CDR1 LGHNA and CDR2 YSLEER. The CDR3 spans 18 residues. The sample, approximately 10 milliliters of peripheral blood, was drawn from each donor. PBMCs were isolated at a quantity of at least 6.5 million per sample. As concerns this clonotype: Its antigen is currently unknown.

Sample-barcoded 5' priming and a J-beta primer mix drove a second PCR of roughly 6 to 12 cycles. Researchers report that a template-switch adaptor with 12 random nucleotides tagged each cDNA molecule. TCRdb analysed the 5' RACE reads with MiXCR anew, one entry per CDR3 protein. The sample has some 1,800,000 distinct CDR3 sequences, 30% to 40% seen once. Specimen: blood. V usage is TRBV4-3 and J usage is TRBJ2-3; D is perhaps TRBD1 (5 bases). This receptor was obtained from a human donor in good health. CDR3 nucleotide sequence: TGCGCCAGCAGCCAAGATTGGCCCCAGGGTACGAGCACAGATACGCAGTATTTT. It specifies CASSQDWPQGTSTDTQYF.